The rows below give T cell receptor beta chains drawn from one sample of a study of cytotoxic CD8 clonotypes in ibrutinib-treated CLL. Assay: immunoSEQ multiplex PCR; the TCRdb copy retains only in-frame clones and omits some. The data hold 200,000 or so clones, with 65% to 80% observed a single time. This specimen consisted of PBMCs, obtained after 12 months of ibrutinib treatment. The receptors originated from a human donor with chronic lymphocytic leukemia. CDR3s include the opening cysteine and the closing phenylalanine or tryptophan. D genes are given only for firm matches. Rows may omit the clone size; those that give it use once, few, many or a size class.

abundance: few; j_gene: TRBJ1-2; v_gene: TRBV30; len: 13; d_gene: TRBD1; CDR3nt: TGTGCCTGGAGTGTAAGGGGGCCTGTAGGCTACACCTTC; CDR3aa: CAWSVRGPVGYTF
abundance: .; j_gene: TRBJ1-1; v_gene: TRBV6-1; len: 14; d_gene: .; CDR3nt: TGTGCCAGCAGTTGGACAGTAGCGTACACTGAAGCTTTCTTT; CDR3aa: CASSWTVAYTEAFF
abundance: .; j_gene: TRBJ2-7; v_gene: TRBV4-2; len: 14; d_gene: TRBD1; CDR3nt: TGTGCCAGCAGCCGGACAGGCACGACCTACGAGCAGTACTTC; CDR3aa: CASSRTGTTYEQYF
abundance: .; j_gene: TRBJ1-2; v_gene: TRBV6-1; len: 14; d_gene: TRBD1; CDR3nt: TGTGCCAGCAGTAGGCGACAGGGGGCCGATGGCTACACCTTC; CDR3aa: CASSRRQGADGYTF
abundance: few; j_gene: TRBJ2-2; v_gene: TRBV4-1; len: 18; d_gene: TRBD2; CDR3nt: TGCGCCAGCAGCCAAGATGGTAGCGGGAGTTCTGCCACCGGGGAGCTGTTTTTT; CDR3aa: CASSQDGSGSSATGELFF
abundance: few; j_gene: TRBJ1-5; v_gene: TRBV6-5; len: 13; d_gene: .; CDR3nt: TGTGCCAGCAGTTACAGGCGGGATCAGCCCCAGCATTTT; CDR3aa: CASSYRRDQPQHF
abundance: few; j_gene: TRBJ1-1; v_gene: TRBV28; len: 11; d_gene: .; CDR3nt: TGTGCCAGCAAGTATGTCACTGAAGCTTTCTTT; CDR3aa: CASKYVTEAFF
abundance: .; j_gene: TRBJ2-2; v_gene: TRBV29-1; len: 15; d_gene: TRBD2; CDR3nt: TGCAGCGCCCAATCCGGCGGGGGGGATGGCGGGGAGCTGTTTTTT; CDR3aa: CSAQSGGGDGGELFF
abundance: once; j_gene: TRBJ2-1; v_gene: TRBV25-1; len: 13; d_gene: .; CDR3nt: TGTGCCAGCAGTGAGCCCGGGTACAATGAGCAGTTCTTC; CDR3aa: CASSEPGYNEQFF
abundance: .; j_gene: TRBJ2-2; v_gene: TRBV28; len: 14; d_gene: TRBD1; CDR3nt: TGTGCCAGCCGGACAGGGGGCGGCACCGGGGAGCTGTTTTTT; CDR3aa: CASRTGGGTGELFF
abundance: .; j_gene: TRBJ1-1; v_gene: TRBV30; len: 13; d_gene: .; CDR3nt: TGTGCATTGGACCGGGCAGGGCGTACGGAAGCTTTCTTT; CDR3aa: CALDRAGRTEAFF
abundance: few; j_gene: TRBJ1-5; v_gene: TRBV30; len: 15; d_gene: TRBD1; CDR3nt: TGTGCCTGGAGTGTGACAGGGTGGGGCAATCAGCCCCAGCATTTT; CDR3aa: CAWSVTGWGNQPQHF
abundance: .; j_gene: TRBJ2-1; v_gene: TRBV11-2; len: 12; d_gene: .; CDR3nt: TGTGCCAGCAGCTTAGATCCGCAGGGGCAGTTCTTC; CDR3aa: CASSLDPQGQFF
abundance: .; j_gene: TRBJ2-7; v_gene: TRBV9; len: 14; d_gene: .; CDR3nt: TGTGCCAGCAGCCCAGGGGGGGCGCCCCACGAGCAGTACTTC; CDR3aa: CASSPGGAPHEQYF
abundance: .; j_gene: TRBJ2-7; v_gene: TRBV7-2; len: 14; d_gene: TRBD2; CDR3nt: TGTGCCAGCGGCCAGCGGGAGGGCCCCTACGAGCAGTACTTC; CDR3aa: CASGQREGPYEQYF
abundance: few; j_gene: TRBJ1-2; v_gene: TRBV29-1; len: 13; d_gene: TRBD1; CDR3nt: TGCAGCGTGGAGGGACAGGGCTACTATGGCTACACCTTC; CDR3aa: CSVEGQGYYGYTF
abundance: .; j_gene: TRBJ2-5; v_gene: TRBV30; len: 12; d_gene: .; CDR3nt: TGTGCCTGGAGTGGGGGGTGGGAGACCCAGTACTTC; CDR3aa: CAWSGGWETQYF
abundance: .; j_gene: TRBJ2-7; v_gene: TRBV9; len: 15; d_gene: .; CDR3nt: TGTGCCAGCAGCGTAGAATTGCGGGGCGTTTACGAGCAGTACTTC; CDR3aa: CASSVELRGVYEQYF
abundance: .; j_gene: TRBJ1-1; v_gene: TRBV7-9; len: 15; d_gene: .; CDR3nt: TGTGCCAGCAGCCATGGGACATCCATGAACACTGAAGCTTTCTTT; CDR3aa: CASSHGTSMNTEAFF
abundance: .; j_gene: TRBJ1-2; v_gene: TRBV7-6; len: 15; d_gene: .; CDR3nt: TGTGCCAGCAGCTTTTTAGGGGCACCGAACTATGGCTACACCTTC; CDR3aa: CASSFLGAPNYGYTF
abundance: .; j_gene: TRBJ2-2; v_gene: TRBV9; len: 17; d_gene: TRBD2; CDR3nt: TGTGCCAGCAGCGCGTTAAGTGGACTAGCGGGATCCGGGGAGCTGTTTTTT; CDR3aa: CASSALSGLAGSGELFF
abundance: .; j_gene: TRBJ2-3; v_gene: TRBV7-9; len: 15; d_gene: .; CDR3nt: TGTGCCAGCAGCATGGGATCTCGTGTCACAGATACGCAGTATTTT; CDR3aa: CASSMGSRVTDTQYF
abundance: few; j_gene: TRBJ1-2; v_gene: TRBV4-1; len: 14; d_gene: .; CDR3nt: TGCGCCAGCAGCCGAAGGACAGAAAACTATGGCTACACCTTC; CDR3aa: CASSRRTENYGYTF
abundance: .; j_gene: TRBJ2-5; v_gene: TRBV7-2; len: 13; d_gene: .; CDR3nt: TGTGCCAGCAGTACAGGGTTACAAGAGACCCAGTACTTC; CDR3aa: CASSTGLQETQYF
abundance: .; j_gene: TRBJ2-7; v_gene: TRBV5-1; len: 16; d_gene: TRBD1; CDR3nt: TGCGCCAGCAGCTTATCGGCCGGGACAGGGTTCTACGAGCAGTACTTC; CDR3aa: CASSLSAGTGFYEQYF
abundance: once; j_gene: TRBJ1-1; v_gene: TRBV5-1; len: 14; d_gene: .; CDR3nt: TGCGCCAGCAGCCCCGGACCGTCGAACACTGAAGCTTTCTTT; CDR3aa: CASSPGPSNTEAFF
abundance: once; j_gene: TRBJ2-3; v_gene: TRBV9; len: 14; d_gene: TRBD1; CDR3nt: TGTGCCAGCAGCGACCGACAGGGGGCAGATACGCAGTATTTT; CDR3aa: CASSDRQGADTQYF
abundance: .; j_gene: TRBJ1-4; v_gene: TRBV29-1; len: 13; d_gene: .; CDR3nt: TGCAGCGCCTATGGGCAGGGGAGTGAAAAACTGTTTTTT; CDR3aa: CSAYGQGSEKLFF
abundance: .; j_gene: TRBJ1-6; v_gene: TRBV6-1; len: 14; d_gene: .; CDR3nt: TGTGCCAGCAGTGAAGCGGTACCCAATTCACCCCTCCACTTT; CDR3aa: CASSEAVPNSPLHF
abundance: .; j_gene: TRBJ1-3; v_gene: TRBV4-3; len: 16; d_gene: .; CDR3nt: TGCGCCAGCAGCCAAGATGCAGGACTCTCTGGAAACACCATATATTTT; CDR3aa: CASSQDAGLSGNTIYF
abundance: .; j_gene: TRBJ2-7; v_gene: TRBV19; len: 14; d_gene: .; CDR3nt: TGTGCCAGTAGTGACGGAGCGGGCCACTACGAGCAGTACTTC; CDR3aa: CASSDGAGHYEQYF
abundance: .; j_gene: TRBJ1-2; v_gene: TRBV6-4; len: 13; d_gene: TRBD1; CDR3nt: TGTGCCAGCCGGGACAGGGGGCGCCCTGGCTACACCTTC; CDR3aa: CASRDRGRPGYTF
abundance: .; j_gene: TRBJ2-1; v_gene: TRBV4-2; len: 14; d_gene: .; CDR3nt: TGTGCCAGCAGCGGGGCCTCGGCGTCGGATGAGCAGTTCTTC; CDR3aa: CASSGASASDEQFF
abundance: few; j_gene: TRBJ1-2; v_gene: TRBV30; len: 14; d_gene: .; CDR3nt: TGTGCCTGGAGAAGGAGGGCACGATTCAATGGCTACACCTTC; CDR3aa: CAWRRRARFNGYTF
abundance: .; j_gene: TRBJ2-2; v_gene: TRBV7-2; len: 17; d_gene: TRBD2; CDR3nt: TGTGCCAGCAGCCGGACTAGCGGGAGGGCCTGGTCCGGGGAGCTGTTTTTT; CDR3aa: CASSRTSGRAWSGELFF
abundance: .; j_gene: TRBJ2-3; v_gene: TRBV16; len: 15; d_gene: TRBD2; CDR3nt: TGTGCCAGCAGCCAATTTGCGGGAGAGGCAGATACGCAGTATTTT; CDR3aa: CASSQFAGEADTQYF
abundance: .; j_gene: TRBJ2-3; v_gene: TRBV5-1; len: 12; d_gene: .; CDR3nt: TGCGCCAGCAGCTTGAGTGCAGATACGCAGTATTTT; CDR3aa: CASSLSADTQYF
abundance: .; j_gene: TRBJ1-3; v_gene: TRBV5-8; len: 17; d_gene: .; CDR3nt: TGTGCCAGCAGCTTTCGGGTTGGACAGAGAGCTGGAAACACCATATATTTT; CDR3aa: CASSFRVGQRAGNTIYF
abundance: .; j_gene: TRBJ1-1; v_gene: TRBV28; len: 14; d_gene: .; CDR3nt: TGTGCCAGCAGTTCCCTACCTTCAAACACTGAAGCTTTCTTT; CDR3aa: CASSSLPSNTEAFF
abundance: .; j_gene: TRBJ1-1; v_gene: TRBV19; len: 13; d_gene: .; CDR3nt: TGTGCCAGTAGTATATCTGTTCGGGGGGAAGCTTTCTTT; CDR3aa: CASSISVRGEAFF
abundance: .; j_gene: TRBJ2-7; v_gene: TRBV6-5; len: 14; d_gene: .; CDR3nt: TGTGCCAGCAGTTACTCACTAGTCTCCTACGAGCAGTACTTC; CDR3aa: CASSYSLVSYEQYF
abundance: .; j_gene: TRBJ2-1; v_gene: TRBV6-1; len: 13; d_gene: .; CDR3nt: TGTGCCACTGGATCTAGCGCCGGTAATGAGCAGTTCTTC; CDR3aa: CATGSSAGNEQFF
abundance: .; j_gene: TRBJ2-1; v_gene: TRBV27; len: 11; d_gene: .; CDR3nt: TGTGCCAGCAGGACCACAGAAAAGCAGTTCTTC; CDR3aa: CASRTTEKQFF
abundance: once; j_gene: TRBJ1-1; v_gene: TRBV7-3; len: 16; d_gene: .; CDR3nt: TGTGCCAGCAGCTTAATGAACGGGCAACCGGGGGATGAAGCTTTCTTT; CDR3aa: CASSLMNGQPGDEAFF
abundance: many; j_gene: TRBJ2-7; v_gene: TRBV29-1; len: 15; d_gene: TRBD2; CDR3nt: TGCAGCGTGGGGGGGCTAGCGGGAAGGTGGGGCGAGCAGTACTTC; CDR3aa: CSVGGLAGRWGEQYF
abundance: .; j_gene: TRBJ1-2; v_gene: TRBV19; len: 15; d_gene: .; CDR3nt: TGTGCCAGTAGCATGCCTCCTCGGGATACCTATGGCTACACCTTC; CDR3aa: CASSMPPRDTYGYTF